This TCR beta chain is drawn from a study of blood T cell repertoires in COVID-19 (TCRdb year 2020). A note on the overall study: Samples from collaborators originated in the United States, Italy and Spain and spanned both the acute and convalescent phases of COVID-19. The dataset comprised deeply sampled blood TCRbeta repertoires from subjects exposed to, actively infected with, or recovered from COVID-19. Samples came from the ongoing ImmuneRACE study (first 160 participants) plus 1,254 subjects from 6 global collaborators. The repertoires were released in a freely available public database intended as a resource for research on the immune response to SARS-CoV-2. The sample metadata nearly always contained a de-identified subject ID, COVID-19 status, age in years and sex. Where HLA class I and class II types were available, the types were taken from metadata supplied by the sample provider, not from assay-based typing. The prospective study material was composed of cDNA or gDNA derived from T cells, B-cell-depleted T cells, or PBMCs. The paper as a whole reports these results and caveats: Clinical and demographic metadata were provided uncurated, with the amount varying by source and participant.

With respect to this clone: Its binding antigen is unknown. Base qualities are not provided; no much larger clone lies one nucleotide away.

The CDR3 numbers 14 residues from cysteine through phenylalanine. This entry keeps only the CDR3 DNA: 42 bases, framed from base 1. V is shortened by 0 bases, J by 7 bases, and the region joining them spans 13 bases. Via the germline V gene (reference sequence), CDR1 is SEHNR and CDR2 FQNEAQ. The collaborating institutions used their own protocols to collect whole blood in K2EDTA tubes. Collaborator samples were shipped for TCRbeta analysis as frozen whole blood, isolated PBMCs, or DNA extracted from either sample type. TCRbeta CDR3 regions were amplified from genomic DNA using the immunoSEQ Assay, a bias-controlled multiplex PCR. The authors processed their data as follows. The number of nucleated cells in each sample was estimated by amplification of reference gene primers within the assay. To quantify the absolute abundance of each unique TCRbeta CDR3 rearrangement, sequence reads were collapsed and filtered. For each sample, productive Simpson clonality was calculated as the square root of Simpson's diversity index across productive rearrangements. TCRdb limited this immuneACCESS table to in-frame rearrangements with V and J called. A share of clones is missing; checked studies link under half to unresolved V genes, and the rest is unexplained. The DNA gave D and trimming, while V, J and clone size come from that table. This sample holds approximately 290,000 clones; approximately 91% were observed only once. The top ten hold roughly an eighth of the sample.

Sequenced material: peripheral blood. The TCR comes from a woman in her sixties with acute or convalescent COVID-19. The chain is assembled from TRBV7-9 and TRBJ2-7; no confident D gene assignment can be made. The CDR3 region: CASSLAVGVYEQYF. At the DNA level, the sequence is TGTGCCAGCAGCTTAGCGGTCGGAGTTTATGAGCAGTACTTC.